The sequence of this T cell receptor beta chain was determined in a study of control samples from healthy donors and cancer patients. The trim removed 5 bases at V and 4 bases at J, leaving 7 bases unmatched. The CDR3 contains 14 residues. The germline CDR1 and CDR2 sequences are MNHEY and SVGEGT. Libraries were prepared by immunoSEQ multiplex PCR; TCRdb keeps only in-frame clonotypes and omits some of them. The table lists over 150,000 clones, around 95% of them singletons. The sequenced material came from blood. This chain links TRBV6-2 or TRBV6-3 with TRBJ1-1; TRBD1 agrees at 7 bases. The sequence was obtained from a man aged 35-49 years in good health. The chain's CDR3 is CASSLLQGSTEAFF. CDR3 DNA: TGTGCCAGCAGTCTCCTACAGGGGAGCACTGAAGCTTTCTTT.